This T cell receptor beta chain was found in a study of cytomegalovirus exposure and HLA in healthy donors. The CDR3 has 12 residues. Germline V gene data show CDR1 as MGHDK and CDR2 as SYGVNS. V dropped 7 bases and J dropped 4 bases, with 9 bases sitting between them. In the PCR, 60 Vbeta and 13 Jbeta primers were used. The repertoire was sequenced with immunoSEQ multiplex PCR; TCRdb's copy has only in-frame clones and lacks some. This sample contains tens of thousands of clones. The chain links TRBV25-1 to TRBJ2-3; a possible D gene is TRBD2 (6 bases). The source is a woman in her sixties in good health and CMV-seronegative. Sequencing was done on a sample of PBMCs. CDR3 in amino acids: CASTSSADTQYF. The CDR3 DNA sequence: TGTGCCAGCACCTCTAGCGCAGATACGCAGTATTTT.